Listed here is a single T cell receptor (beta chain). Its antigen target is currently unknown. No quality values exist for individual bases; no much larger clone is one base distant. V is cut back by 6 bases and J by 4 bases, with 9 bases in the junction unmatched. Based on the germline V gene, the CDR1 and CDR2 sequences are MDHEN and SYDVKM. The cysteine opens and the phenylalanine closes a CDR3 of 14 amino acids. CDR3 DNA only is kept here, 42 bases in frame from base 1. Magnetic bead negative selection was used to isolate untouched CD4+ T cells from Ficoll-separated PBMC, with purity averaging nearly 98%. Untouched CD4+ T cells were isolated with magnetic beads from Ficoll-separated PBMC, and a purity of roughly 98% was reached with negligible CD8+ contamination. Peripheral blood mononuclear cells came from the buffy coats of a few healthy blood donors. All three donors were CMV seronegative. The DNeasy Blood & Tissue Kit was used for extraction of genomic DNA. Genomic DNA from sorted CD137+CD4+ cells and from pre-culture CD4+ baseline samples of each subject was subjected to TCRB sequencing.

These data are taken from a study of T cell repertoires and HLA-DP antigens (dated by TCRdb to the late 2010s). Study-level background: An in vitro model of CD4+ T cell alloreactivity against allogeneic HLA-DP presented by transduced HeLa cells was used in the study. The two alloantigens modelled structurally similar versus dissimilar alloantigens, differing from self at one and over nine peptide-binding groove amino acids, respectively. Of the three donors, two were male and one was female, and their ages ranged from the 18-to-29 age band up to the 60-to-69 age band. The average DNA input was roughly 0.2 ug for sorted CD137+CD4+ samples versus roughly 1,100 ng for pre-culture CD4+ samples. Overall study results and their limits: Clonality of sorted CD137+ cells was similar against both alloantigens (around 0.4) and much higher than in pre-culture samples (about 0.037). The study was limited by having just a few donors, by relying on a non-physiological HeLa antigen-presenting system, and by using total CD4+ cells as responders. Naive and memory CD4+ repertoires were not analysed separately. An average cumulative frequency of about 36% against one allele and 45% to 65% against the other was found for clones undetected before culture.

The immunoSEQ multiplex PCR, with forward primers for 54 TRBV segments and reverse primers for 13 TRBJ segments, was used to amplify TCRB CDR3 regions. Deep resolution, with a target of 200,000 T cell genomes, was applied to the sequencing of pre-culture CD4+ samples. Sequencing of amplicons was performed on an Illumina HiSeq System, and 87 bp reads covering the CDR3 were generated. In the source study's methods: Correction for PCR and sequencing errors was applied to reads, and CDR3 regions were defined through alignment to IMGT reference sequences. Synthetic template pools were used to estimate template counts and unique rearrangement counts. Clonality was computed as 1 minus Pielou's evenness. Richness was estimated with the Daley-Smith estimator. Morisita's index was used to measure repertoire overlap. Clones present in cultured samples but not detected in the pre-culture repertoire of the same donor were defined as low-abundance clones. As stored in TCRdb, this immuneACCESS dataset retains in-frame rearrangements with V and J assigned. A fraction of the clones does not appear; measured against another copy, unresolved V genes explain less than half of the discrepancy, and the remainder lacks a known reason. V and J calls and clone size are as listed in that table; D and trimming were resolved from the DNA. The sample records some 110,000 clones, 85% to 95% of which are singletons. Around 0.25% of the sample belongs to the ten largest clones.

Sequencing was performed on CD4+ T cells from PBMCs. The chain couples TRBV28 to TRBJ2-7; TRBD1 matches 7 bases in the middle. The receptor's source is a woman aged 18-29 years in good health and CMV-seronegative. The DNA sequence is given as TGTGCCAGCAGCTCGAGACAGGGATATTACGAGCAGTACTTC. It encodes CASSSRQGYYEQYF.